The 27 T cell receptor beta chains listed next were all sequenced from one sample in a study of T cell repertoires in cytomegalovirus infection. Their antigens remain unidentified. TCRdb reanalysed the reads using MiXCR and keeps one entry per CDR3 protein. The data hold about 890,000 distinct CDR3 sequences, with 31% observed a single time. The sample here was cultured CD8+ T cells from PBMCs, taken from culture after CMV antigen stimulation. The receptors were sampled from a human donor in good health (CMV status not recorded). Some clones in this sample may be carry-over from other donors' samples.

The rearrangement links TRBV19 to TRBJ2-7, with D hard to call. This CDR3 region has 14 residues. Trimming removed 3 bases from V and 0 bases from J, with 9 bases in between. In germline, CDR1 is LNHDA, CDR2 SQIVND (reference sequence). The CDR3 loop is CASSIYGPSYEQYF. CDR3 sequence (DNA): TGTGCCAGTAGTATCTATGGGCCCTCCTACGAGCAGTACTTC.

This clonotype has a handful of counts. This sequence joins TRBV12-3 or TRBV12-4 and TRBJ2-3; 11 bases line up with TRBD2. The CDR3 has 15 residues. The J segment lost 2 bases and the V segment lost 5 bases, leaving 3 bases of the junction unmatched. The CDR3 bases are TGTGCCAGCAGTACTAGCGGGGGAGACACAGATACGCAGTATTTT. Its translation is CASSTSGGDTDTQYF.

This clonotype was seen more than once but under ten times. The gene calls are TRBV19 and TRBJ1-1, with 7 bases matching TRBD1. The V gene end was trimmed by 4 bases and the J gene end by 4 bases; junction bases not matched to a gene: 9. The CDR3 extends over 15 amino acids. The germline gives CDR1 LNHDA, CDR2 SQIVND (reference sequence). The CDR3 spells CASSTLQGKGTEAFF. In nucleotides, the CDR3 is TGTGCCAGTAGTACCTTACAGGGGAAAGGCACTGAAGCTTTCTTT.

The chain links TRBV24-1 to TRBJ2-2, with D hard to call. In germline, CDR1 is KGHDR, CDR2 SFDVKD. The CDR3 consists of 17 residues. Trimming removed 1 base at V and 7 bases at J, with 18 bases between. The CDR3 spells CATSDFRGFQGHGELFF. The DNA of the CDR3 is TGTGCCACCAGTGATTTCCGCGGATTCCAAGGGCACGGGGAGCTGTTTTTT.

The CDR3: CASSLFGTVNQPQHF. The CDR3 nucleotides are TGTGCCAGCAGTTTATTTGGGACAGTGAATCAGCCCCAGCATTTT. The chain employs TRBV27 and TRBJ1-5; 7 bases align to TRBD1. In germline, CDR1 is MNHEY, CDR2 SMNVEV (reference sequence). V lost 1 base to trimming and J lost 4 bases; unmatched junction nucleotides: 4. This CDR3 is built from 15 residues.

Many counts were recorded for this clonotype. The chain has TRBV7-8 and TRBJ2-5, with 11 bases identical to TRBD2. Germline V lookup: CDR1 SGHVS, CDR2 FQNEAQ. Trimming cost V 0 bases and J 4 bases; bases outside gene matches: 10. The CDR3 is made up of 18 amino acids. The CDR3 sequence is CASSLAPASGGRRETQYF. The CDR3, as DNA: TGTGCCAGCAGCTTAGCCCCAGCTAGCGGGGGGCGCCGAGAGACCCAGTACTTC.

The chain uses TRBV27 and TRBJ1-5, with D uncertain. The CDR3 has 15 residues. Germline V gene sequence: CDR1 MNHEY, CDR2 SMNVEV (reference sequence). V lost 2 bases and J 5 bases, leaving 13 bases between the germline ends. CDR3 in amino acids: CASSLGRAADQPQHF. CDR3 coding DNA: TGTGCCAGCAGTTTAGGACGGGCAGCCGATCAGCCCCAGCATTTT.

The chain links TRBV27 to TRBJ1-5, with no clear D. This CDR3 region has 15 residues. Germline V gene sequence: CDR1 MNHEY, CDR2 SMNVEV (reference sequence). The V gene lost 6 bases and the J gene lost 0 bases, with 12 bases spanning the gap. The CDR3 region is CASSEESYSNQPQHF. The CDR3 DNA sequence: TGTGCCAGCAGCGAGGAGTCCTATAGCAATCAGCCCCAGCATTTT.

On this clonotype: A read error may be the cause here, since a much bigger clone is one base away. The chain employs TRBV7-9 and TRBJ2-5, with unresolved D. Germline assignment: CDR1 SEHNR and CDR2 FQNEAQ (reference sequence). The CDR3 runs to 13 residues. The CDR3 region is CASWGTRRETQYF. In DNA form, the CDR3 reads TGTGCAAGCTGGGGAACTCGAAGAGAGACCCAGTACTTC.

This chain joins TRBV19 and TRBJ1-1, with D unresolved. Per germline, CDR1 LNHDA and CDR2 SQIVND (reference sequence). Trimming shortened V by 11 bases and J by 5 bases, and 21 bases separated the two germline ends. The CDR3 runs to 14 residues. The DNA for the CDR3 is TGTGCCTGCCGTATACAAAAGGGTTGGACTGAAGCTTTCTTT. Its protein is CACRIQKGWTEAFF.

The chain joins TRBV29-1 to TRBJ1-1; D is perhaps TRBD1 (5 bases). The CDR3 consists of 13 residues. V was cut by 4 bases and J by 0 bases, with 9 bases left in between. Germline values: CDR1 SQVTM, CDR2 ANQGSEA. CDR3 nucleotide sequence: TGCAGCGTTGTTGGGGGGATGAACACTGAAGCTTTCTTT. Amino acid sequence: CSVVGGMNTEAFF.

The chain has TRBV20-1 and TRBJ2-5; D is possibly TRBD1 or TRBD2 (5 bases each). V lost 3 bases and J lost 5, with 16 bases in between. The CDR3 is made up of 14 amino acids. CDR1 is DFQATT, CDR2 SNEGSKA, per germline (reference sequence). The CDR3 sequence is CSASSGTPFETQYF. The CDR3 DNA follows: TGCAGTGCTAGCTCCGGGACCCCCTTCGAGACCCAGTACTTC.

This clonotype was seen repeatedly, ten times or more. The chain joins TRBV7-2 to TRBJ2-3; TRBD1 matches 8 bases. Germline V gene sequence: CDR1 SGHTA, CDR2 FQGNSA. The CDR3 sequence is 15 residues long. J was trimmed by 0 bases and V by 5 bases; bases with no gene match: 4. The CDR3 protein is CASSRRDRSTDTQYF. CDR3 coding DNA: TGTGCCAGCAGCCGTCGGGACAGGAGCACAGATACGCAGTATTTT.

The V and J genes are TRBV27 and TRBJ1-6; D is possibly TRBD1 (5 bases). V lost 7 bases, J lost 10 bases, and 11 bases lay in between. CDR1 and CDR2 (germline): MNHEY, SMNVEV (reference sequence). This CDR3 contains 12 residues. In DNA, the CDR3 is TGTGCCAGCACCAGGGTAGGGTCACCCCTCCACTTT. Protein sequence: CASTRVGSPLHF.

V and J are TRBV7-6 and TRBJ1-1, with a weak D call TRBD1 (6 bases). Germline V gene sequence: CDR1 SGHVS, CDR2 FNYEAQ. The CDR3 has 17 amino acids. Trimming cost V 1 base and J 0 bases, with 15 bases left between them. The CDR3 nucleotides are TGTGCCAGCAGCTTAGTAGGGGGGAGGGGGATGAACACTGAAGCTTTCTTT. This encodes CASSLVGGRGMNTEAFF.

CDR3 in DNA: TGTGCCAGCAGCTGGGGACAGGGGGCTTTGCAAGAGACCCAGTACTTC. Protein: CASSWGQGALQETQYF. The chain couples TRBV7-9 to TRBJ2-5; 12 bases match TRBD1. The V segment lost 4 bases and the J segment 2 bases; nucleotides outside the gene matches: 5. The CDR3 extends over 16 amino acids. Germline V gene sequence: CDR1 SEHNR, CDR2 FQNEAQ (reference sequence). Full variable domain (rest looked up from reference TRBV7-9 and TRBJ2-5): DTGVSQNPRHKITKRGQNVTFRCDPISEHNRLYWYRQTLGQGPEFLTYFQNEAQLEKSRLLSDRFSAERPKGSFSTLEIQRTEQGDSAMYLCASSWGQGALQETQYFGPGTRLLVL.

This clonotype was recorded a few times. The gene calls are TRBV4-2 and TRBJ2-2; D gene uncertain. The length of the CDR3 is 12 residues. The V gene's germline CDR1 is LGHNA and CDR2 YNFKEQ. Between the trimmed V and J ends, which lost 3 bases and 11 bases, there was a span of 10 bases. Here the CDR3 reads CASSHPTEELFF. In DNA, the CDR3 is TGTGCCAGCAGCCACCCGACCGAAGAGCTGTTTTTT.

This clonotype came up a few times. The V and J genes are TRBV7-9 and TRBJ1-1, with D maybe TRBD1 (6 bases). V was trimmed by 5 bases and J by 1 base, leaving 17 bases between them. Germline-derived CDR1 and CDR2 are SEHNR and FQNEAQ (reference sequence). This CDR3 is 16 amino acids long. CDR3 DNA sequence: TGTGCCAGCAGCCTAGGACAGATGAGGCCGAACACTGAAGCTTTCTTT. Translated, it gives CASSLGQMRPNTEAFF.

This clonotype showed up just once. The chain is built from TRBV19 and TRBJ1-5, with D hard to call. V was cut by 7 bases and J by 0 bases, with 10 bases left in between. CDR3 length: 14 amino acids. Germline loops: CDR1 LNHDA, CDR2 SQIVND (reference sequence). CDR3 DNA: TGTGCCAGTATCGAGACACGTAGCAATCAGCCCCAGCATTTT. Protein: CASIETRSNQPQHF.

This clonotype turned up a few times. The chain has TRBV7-8 and TRBJ1-5, with 9 bases matching TRBD1. Germline values: CDR1 SGHVS, CDR2 FQNEAQ. Germline trimming cut 9 bases from V and 6 bases from J; bases unmatched to any gene: 6. This CDR3 has 13 amino acids. The CDR3 DNA follows: TGTGCCAGTGGGACAGGGAGGGGTCAGCCCCAGCATTTT. Translation gives CASGTGRGQPQHF.

In this sample, this clonotype turned up a few times. V and J are TRBV19 and TRBJ2-3; 7 nucleotides agree with TRBD2. Germline V gene lookup returns CDR1 LNHDA and CDR2 SQIVND (reference sequence). J gave up 1 base and V 0 bases, and 7 bases lay outside the gene matches. The CDR3 is 17 residues long. Here the CDR3 DNA reads TGTGCCAGTAGTATAGATTGGCGGGGGAGCCGCACAGATACGCAGTATTTT. This gives the protein CASSIDWRGSRTDTQYF.

This clonotype was detected only a few times. CDR3 protein: CATRGQLNTEAFF. In DNA, the CDR3 is TGTGCCACCAGGGGACAACTGAACACTGAAGCTTTCTTT. The rearrangement uses TRBV15 and TRBJ1-1; a weak D match, TRBD1 (6 bases). This CDR3 is 13 amino acids long. Germline CDR1 reads LNHNV; CDR2 reads YYDKDF (reference sequence). Trimming shortened V by 6 bases and J by 0 bases, and 8 bases separated the two germline ends.

The sample holds one count of this clonotype. The CDR3: CSARGWDTDTQYF. The CDR3 nucleotides are TGCAGTGCTAGAGGGTGGGACACAGATACGCAGTATTTT. The rearrangement joins TRBV20-1 to TRBJ2-3; no firm D call. V shed 1 base and J shed 2 bases, with 7 bases lying between them. CDR3 length equals 13 residues. CDR1 DFQATT and CDR2 SNEGSKA come from the germline V gene (reference sequence).

The chain links TRBV4-1 to TRBJ2-2; perhaps TRBD2 as D (6 bases). Germline CDR1 is MGHRA and CDR2 is YSYEKL. The CDR3 extends over 16 amino acids. The V gene lost 0 bases and the J gene lost 3 bases, with 11 bases spanning the gap. This CDR3 reads CASSQEPAGYTGELFF. The CDR3 DNA reads TGCGCCAGCAGCCAAGAACCAGCGGGTTACACCGGGGAGCTGTTTTTT.

Remarks on this clonotype: At one end the junction does not follow the germline gene, possibly because of a read error. V is TRBV7-7 and J is TRBJ2-1; 9 nucleotides match TRBD1. This CDR3 has 13 residues. Per the germline V gene, CDR1 is SSHAT and CDR2 is FNYEAQ (reference sequence). In nucleotides, the CDR3 is TGTGCTAGCAGCTCAAGGACAGGGGATGAGCAGTTCTTC. Encoded protein: CASSSRTGDEQFF. The whole variable domain, remainder taken from reference TRBV7-7 and TRBJ2-1, is GAGVSQSPRYKVTKRGQDVTLRCDPISSHATLYWYQQALGQGPEFLTYFNYEAQPDKSGLPSDRFSAERPEGSISTLTIQRTEQRDSAMYRCASSSRTGDEQFFGPGTRLTVL.

This clonotype was counted at least ten times. The chain uses TRBV7-6 and TRBJ2-6; D might be TRBD1 (5 bases). V was pared by 1 base and J by 0 bases, with 16 bases between. Germline V gene lookup returns CDR1 SGHVS and CDR2 FNYEAQ. This CDR3 is built from 19 residues. The CDR3 sequence: CASSLVPDSSFSGANVLTF. The CDR3 DNA sequence: TGTGCCAGCAGCTTAGTCCCCGACAGCTCATTCTCTGGGGCCAACGTCCTGACTTTC.

This clonotype was detected only a few times. This sequence joins TRBV20-1 and TRBJ2-6; D uncertain. CDR1 and CDR2 (germline): DFQATT, SNEGSKA (reference sequence). CDR3 length equals 14 residues. Trimming took 5 bases from V and 0 from J, leaving 8 bases between them. DNA for the CDR3: TGCAGTGCTCCCCGGACCTCTGGGGCCAACGTCCTGACTTTC. The encoded protein is CSAPRTSGANVLTF.